This T cell receptor (beta chain) was recorded in a study of somatic mutations in cytotoxic T cells in rheumatoid arthritis (dated by TCRdb to about 2017). As for the study more broadly: Peripheral blood (around 28 ml EDTA) was collected from patients immediately after diagnosis and before any treatment began. Follow-up samples were taken post-diagnosis during immunosuppressive therapy with agents such as methotrexate, hydroxychloroquine and sulfasalazine. Some V beta antibody-stained T-cell populations were flow-sorted on a FACSAria II or Sony SH800 at nearly 100% purity, and sorted V beta1+ cells also underwent TCRB sequencing. To characterize clonality, the study used TCRB deep sequencing while asking whether somatic mutations are carried by expanded CD8+ T-cell clones in newly diagnosed, untreated rheumatoid arthritis. TCRB deep sequencing was performed for about 70 rheumatoid arthritis patients and more than 15 healthy controls. Patients and controls did not essentially differ in median age, which was nearly identical between the groups. Study-wide conclusions, independent of this receptor: Several identical CD8+ TCRB sequences were found in both blood and synovial fluid, and in about an eighth of the roughly 65 patients the largest CD8+ clone exceeded 20% of CD8+ cells. The slight TRBV07 underrepresentation in patients was not adjusted for multiple comparisons. The expanded CD8+ clones had unknown antigen targets, and not appearing in virus-specific databases did not rule out that they were virus-specific. Rheumatoid arthritis patients and age-matched healthy controls did not significantly differ in CD8+ T-cell clonality. In patients, CD8+ clonality rose with age (Spearman r of about 0.53), which was not the case in healthy controls.

On an AutoMACS, CD4+ and CD8+ cells were isolated via positive magnetic bead selection, and their purity was verified by flow cytometry. Initial screening for clonal expansions relied on flow cytometry with a TCR V beta antibody panel, after which sorted CD8+ fractions underwent TCRB deep sequencing for characterization. Peripheral blood mononuclear cells were isolated by Ficoll-Paque PLUS density gradient separation. Using Nucleospin Tissue or Tissue XS kits, DNA was extracted from CD4-enriched, CD8-enriched or PBMC samples, with quantification by a Qubit 2.0 fluorometer. To note about this clone: No cognate antigen has been identified for it. Per-base quality was not reported, and no clone a single base away is much larger than it.

At the junction V is shortened by 7 bases and J by 5 bases; bases outside the gene matches: 9. The CDR3, from cysteine to phenylalanine, totals 14 residues. The CDR3 DNA has 42 bases and is translated from base 1. CDR1 MGHDK and CDR2 SYGVNS were looked up in the germline V gene. The immunoSEQ assay was applied to genomic DNA for TCRB CDR3 sequencing. As for the original processing: Published virus-specific TCRB sequences were compared with patient CD8+ clones larger than 1%, and only a few matches were found. Only productive TCRB rearrangements were included in the analyses. Defining a clone by its unique TCRB CDR3 sequence, the study calculated clonality as a productive clonality index derived from Shannon entropy. To calculate repertoire overlap between two samples, the template counts of each clone were considered relative to each sample's total templates. V-gene usage from TCRB sequencing and V-gene usage measured by flow cytometry were correlated (Spearman r of approximately 0.62). TCRdb's version of the immuneACCESS table is confined to in-frame rearrangements and falls short of the full clone set. An unresolved V gene accounts for under half of the shortfall where checked; the remainder is of unknown origin. D and trimming come from the DNA, and the V and J calls and clone size come from that table. In all, the sample holds about 5,000 clones, and 75% to 80% of those were seen once. The leading ten clones occupy over 65% of the sample.

The chain is assembled from TRBV25-1 and TRBJ2-3, and 7 junctional nucleotides match TRBD2. Sequenced here: CD8+ T cells sorted from blood, sampled at a follow-up visit. This sequence originates from a man in his forties or fifties with rheumatoid arthritis. The CDR3 protein sequence reads: CASNLGRGGDTQYF. The bases are TGTGCCAGCAACCTGGGGAGGGGTGGAGATACGCAGTATTTT. When the CDR3 is completed using the reference TRBV25-1 and TRBJ2-3 genes on either side, the full variable domain is EADIYQTPRYLVIGTGKKITLECSQTMGHDKMYWYQQDPGMELHLIHYSYGVNSTEKGDLSSESTVSRIRTEHFPLTLESARPSHTSQYLCASNLGRGGDTQYFGPGTRLTVL.